These 23 T cell receptor beta chains came from one sample sequenced in a study of response to subunit inactivated influenza vaccine. In TCRdb, the RT-PCR reads were re-called with MiXCR into one record per CDR3 protein. The sample carries approximately 480,000 distinct CDR3 sequences, around 9.9% recorded once. This material consisted of PBMCs from blood, taken about 6 weeks after vaccination. Every receptor here comes from a man aged 45 to 65 who received an inactivated influenza vaccine.

In this sample, this clonotype turned up many times. V gene TRBV7-8 combines with J gene TRBJ2-3; no reliable D call. Trimming removed 1 base at V and 4 bases at J, with 9 bases between. CDR3 size: 14 residues. Germline CDR1 and CDR2: SGHVS and FQNEAQ. In nucleotides, the CDR3 is TGTGCCAGCAGCTTAGTTCCGCAGTCAGATACGCAGTATTTT. This codes for CASSLVPQSDTQYF.

Here the CDR3 reads CASSVGVGPDSGANVLTF. The CDR3 nucleotides are TGTGCCAGCAGCGTAGGAGTGGGACCCGACTCTGGGGCCAACGTCCTGACTTTC. The rearrangement links TRBV9 to TRBJ2-6; TRBD1 or TRBD2 may be the D gene (5 bases each). V shed 0 bases and J shed 0 bases, with 13 bases lying between them. CDR3 length: 18 amino acids. CDR1 SGDLS and CDR2 YYNGEE come from the germline V gene. The full variable domain, completed using reference TRBV9 and TRBJ2-6, is DSGVTQTPKHLITATGQRVTLRCSPRSGDLSVYWYQQSLDQGLQFLIQYYNGEERAKGNILERFSAQQFPDLHSELNLSSLELGDSALYFCASSVGVGPDSGANVLTFGAGSRLTVL.

This clonotype has only a few counts. The chain joins TRBV29-1 to TRBJ1-1, with D maybe TRBD1 (5 bases). V dropped 4 bases and J dropped 4 bases, with 19 bases sitting between them. In germline, CDR1 is SQVTM, CDR2 ANQGSEA. CDR3 length: 15 amino acids. The CDR3 reads CSVVAGGEFVTEAFF. As DNA, the CDR3 is TGCAGCGTTGTGGCCGGGGGTGAATTTGTCACTGAAGCTTTCTTT.

The V call is TRBV7-2, the J call TRBJ2-7; D not resolved. Germline-derived CDR1 and CDR2 are SGHTA and FQGNSA. The CDR3 is made up of 16 amino acids. With 2 bases removed from V and 1 base from J, the gap between germline ends came to 15 bases. The CDR3 is CASSLYPRPESYEQYF. The DNA of the CDR3 is TGTGCCAGCAGCTTATACCCGAGACCCGAATCCTACGAGCAGTACTTC.

CDR3 in amino acids: CASSWDGDNSPLHF. The CDR3 region has the DNA TGTGCCAGCAGTTGGGACGGCGATAATTCACCCCTCCACTTT. The chain recombines TRBV27 with TRBJ1-6; perhaps TRBD1 as D (5 bases). V lost 4 bases and J lost 5, with 9 bases in between. The germline V gene encodes CDR1 MNHEY and CDR2 SMNVEV (reference sequence). The CDR3 contains 14 residues.

This clonotype was observed a few times. J is TRBJ2-5 and V is TRBV24-1, with 7 positions matching TRBD1. Trimming cost V 4 bases and J 3 bases; bases outside gene matches: 4. This CDR3 is built from 14 residues. CDR1 is KGHDR and CDR2 is SFDVKD in the germline V gene. CDR3 sequence (DNA): TGTGCCACCAGTGAGCCCGACAGGGAAGAGACCCAGTACTTC. Encoded protein: CATSEPDREETQYF.

The table lists this clonotype with a few counts. V and J are TRBV5-1 and TRBJ2-7; 8 nucleotides align to TRBD2. This CDR3 has 16 amino acids. The V gene end was trimmed by 0 bases and the J gene end by 0 bases; junction bases not matched to a gene: 5. Looked up from germline, CDR1 is SGHRS and CDR2 is YFSETQ. The CDR3 here is CASSLALAGNSYEQYF. In DNA, the CDR3 is TGCGCCAGCAGCTTGGCTCTAGCGGGCAACTCCTACGAGCAGTACTTC.

This clonotype was seen a single time. The V and J genes are TRBV20-1 and TRBJ2-3; unclear D gene. The CDR3 length is 14 residues. Germline loops: CDR1 DFQATT, CDR2 SNEGSKA (reference sequence). Trimming left V 0 bases short and J 2 bases short, with 9 bases between. CDR3 in amino acids: CSARDLDHTDTQYF. The CDR3 nucleotides are TGCAGTGCTAGAGATCTGGACCACACAGATACGCAGTATTTT.

This clonotype was seen more than once but under ten times. V gene TRBV9 combines with J gene TRBJ2-3, with unresolved D. The CDR3 extends over 15 amino acids. V lost 0 bases to trimming and J lost 2 bases, with 10 bases between them. CDR1 is SGDLS and CDR2 is YYNGEE in the germline V gene. The chain's CDR3 is CASSVGTPPTDTQYF. CDR3 coding DNA: TGTGCCAGCAGCGTAGGTACTCCCCCCACAGATACGCAGTATTTT.

V is TRBV7-2 and J is TRBJ2-7; 7 bases match TRBD1. The CDR3 sequence is 15 residues long. Germline V gene data show CDR1 as SGHTA and CDR2 as FQGNSA. V dropped 6 bases and J dropped 2; count of bases not matched to a gene: 10. The CDR3 DNA sequence: TGTGCCAGCAGTCTCACAGGGGACCTAACCTACGAGCAGTACTTC. Protein: CASSLTGDLTYEQYF.

This chain uses TRBV11-2 with TRBJ2-7; no clear D. Germline CDR1 SGHAT, CDR2 FQNNGV. CDR3 length equals 13 residues. V lost 3 bases and J 12 bases, leaving 18 bases between the germline ends. CDR3 sequence: CASSFQGETGGYF. DNA of the CDR3: TGTGCCAGCAGCTTTCAAGGAGAGACCGGCGGGTACTTC.

This chain joins TRBV15 and TRBJ2-3, with TRBD1 identical over 7 bases. This CDR3 comprises 16 residues. CDR1 and CDR2 (germline): LNHNV, YYDKDF (reference sequence). The junction had 8 bases not matched to a gene; V was cut back by 1 base and J by 4 bases. In DNA form, the CDR3 reads TGTGCCACCAGCAGAGGAGCGTCAGGGGGATCAGATACGCAGTATTTT. This encodes CATSRGASGGSDTQYF.

This clonotype was counted many times. V gene TRBV20-1 combines with J gene TRBJ1-1; 7 positions agree with TRBD1. With 3 bases clipped from V and 4 bases from J, the junction kept 5 bases outside the gene matches. The CDR3 sequence is 13 residues long. Looked up from germline, CDR1 is DFQATT and CDR2 is SNEGSKA (reference sequence). CDR3 in amino acids: CSASWDRLTEAFF. The CDR3 bases are TGCAGTGCTAGTTGGGACAGACTCACTGAAGCTTTCTTT.

This chain links TRBV20-1 with TRBJ2-1; 12 bases are a match to TRBD2. The CDR3 has 16 amino acids. Trimming cost V 6 bases and J 0 bases; bases outside gene matches: 6. Looked up from germline, CDR1 is DFQATT and CDR2 is SNEGSKA (reference sequence). The CDR3: CSARTSGGSSYNEQFF. The CDR3 coding sequence is TGCAGTGCCCGAACTAGCGGGGGGTCCTCCTACAATGAGCAGTTCTTC.

This clonotype was counted a few times. This chain links TRBV6-4 with TRBJ2-1; D gene uncertain. Germline V gene lookup returns CDR1 MRHNA and CDR2 SNTAGT. V was trimmed by 6 bases and J by 0 bases, leaving 12 bases between them. This CDR3 comprises 15 residues. The CDR3 loop reads CASSLGFYSYNEQFF. CDR3 sequence (DNA): TGTGCCAGCAGCCTGGGATTCTACTCCTACAATGAGCAGTTCTTC.

This clonotype was counted between two and nine times. For the CDR3, the DNA is TGTGCCAGCAGAAATTCGGACCGGAACACTGAAGCTTTCTTT. Amino acids: CASRNSDRNTEAFF. The genes are TRBV27 and TRBJ1-1; no clear D. The ends were cut back, 6 bases at V and 1 base at J, with 12 bases in the middle. From germline, CDR1 is MNHEY and CDR2 SMNVEV (reference sequence). CDR3 size: 14 residues.

The sample holds many counts of this clonotype. The rearrangement joins TRBV6-1 to TRBJ2-3; no clear D. V lost 6 bases to trimming and J lost 2 bases, with 3 bases between them. CDR1 MNHNS and CDR2 SASEGT come from the germline V gene. The CDR3 totals 11 residues. In nucleotides, the CDR3 is TGTGCCAGCAGCAACACAGATACGCAGTATTTT. It specifies CASSNTDTQYF.

This clonotype was found a few times. The chain uses TRBV24-1 and TRBJ2-1; D not certain. The CDR3 covers 12 residues. Looked up from germline, CDR1 is KGHDR and CDR2 is SFDVKD. Trimming took off 3 bases at V and 5 bases at J, with 4 bases between the two ends. The CDR3 protein is CATSDLNNEQFF. The CDR3 DNA reads TGTGCCACCAGTGATCTTAACAATGAGCAGTTCTTC.

This clonotype has a handful of counts. V is TRBV5-1 and J is TRBJ2-1; D ambiguous. The CDR3 sequence is 14 residues long. Trimming stripped 1 base from V and 10 bases from J, with 15 bases between. Germline CDR1 reads SGHRS; CDR2 reads YFSETQ. The CDR3 bases are TGCGCCAGCAGCTTGTTCACCGATCCATCGGAGCAGTTCTTC. It translates to CASSLFTDPSEQFF.

The genes are TRBV3-1 and TRBJ2-7; the D gene could be TRBD1 or TRBD2 (5 bases each). Looked up from germline, CDR1 is LGHDT and CDR2 is YNNKEL (reference sequence). V lost 0 bases to trimming and J lost 7 bases, with 10 bases between them. The CDR3 runs 13 residues. The CDR3 coding sequence is TGTGCCAGCAGCCAAGAGGCAGGGAGTGAGCAGTACTTC. Translating it yields CASSQEAGSEQYF.

V is TRBV18 and J is TRBJ2-3; D unresolved. CDR3 length: 15 residues. The V and J ends lost 2 bases and 0 bases respectively, with 9 bases between them. CDR1 is KGHSH, CDR2 LQKENI, per germline. The CDR3 region has the DNA TGTGCCAGCTCACCAAATGTGCGTAGCACAGATACGCAGTATTTT. Amino acids: CASSPNVRSTDTQYF.

In its sample, this clonotype was seen many times. The rearrangement joins TRBV29-1 to TRBJ2-7; a weak D match, TRBD2 (6 bases). Germline-derived CDR1 and CDR2 are SQVTM and ANQGSEA. This CDR3 contains 13 residues. V lost 1 base to trimming and J lost 7 bases, with 14 bases between them. CDR3 in amino acids: CSVEATLAGEQYF. The CDR3 bases are TGCAGCGTTGAAGCAACACTAGCTGGTGAGCAGTACTTC.

In this sample, this clonotype turned up many times. J is TRBJ2-2 and V is TRBV27; 7 bases are a match to TRBD1. J lost 4 bases, V lost 3 bases, and 2 bases had no gene match. Germline values: CDR1 MNHEY, CDR2 SMNVEV (reference sequence). This CDR3 region has 14 residues. The DNA of the CDR3 is TGTGCCAGCAGTTTTGCAGGGGGCACCGGGGAGCTGTTTTTT. Protein: CASSFAGGTGELFF.